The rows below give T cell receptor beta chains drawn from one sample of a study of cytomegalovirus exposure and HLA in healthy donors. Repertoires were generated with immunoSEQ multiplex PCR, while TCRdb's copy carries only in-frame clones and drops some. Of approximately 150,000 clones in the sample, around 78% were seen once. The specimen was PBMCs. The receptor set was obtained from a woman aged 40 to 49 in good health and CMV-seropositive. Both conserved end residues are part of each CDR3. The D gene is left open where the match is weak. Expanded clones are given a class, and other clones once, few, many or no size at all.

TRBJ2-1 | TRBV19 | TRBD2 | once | CASSRLAGYNEQFF | TGTGCCAGTAGTCGGCTAGCGGGTTACAATGAGCAGTTCTTC
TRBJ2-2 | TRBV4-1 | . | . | CASSQDADSENTGELFF | TGCGCCAGCAGCCAAGACGCGGACAGCGAAAACACCGGGGAGCTGTTTTTT
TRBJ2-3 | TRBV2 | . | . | CASSDSTGTDTQYF | TGTGCCAGCAGCGATTCGACAGGCACAGATACGCAGTATTTT
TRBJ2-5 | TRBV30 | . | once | CAWSVLDTAVEQYF | TGTGCCTGGAGTGTACTCGACACTGCTGTTGAGCAGTACTTC
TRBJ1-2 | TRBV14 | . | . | CASSQDSRPEADGYTF | TGTGCCAGCAGCCAAGATTCTCGGCCTGAAGCGGATGGCTACACCTTC
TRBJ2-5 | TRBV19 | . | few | CASSGFRDSGKETQYF | TGTGCCAGTAGTGGATTCAGGGATAGCGGTAAGGAGACCCAGTACTTC
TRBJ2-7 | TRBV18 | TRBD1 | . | CASSPGTAYEQYF | TGTGCCAGCTCACCTGGGACAGCCTACGAGCAGTACTTC
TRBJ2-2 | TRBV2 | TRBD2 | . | CASSAAGVRPPTNTGELFF | TGTGCCAGCAGTGCGGCGGGAGTCCGCCCTCCCACGAACACCGGGGAGCTGTTTTTT
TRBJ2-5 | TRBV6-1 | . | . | CASSEFSRETQYF | TGTGCCAGCAGTGAATTTTCTAGAGAGACCCAGTACTTC
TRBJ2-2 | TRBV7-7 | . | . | CASSIGQPNTGELFF | TGTGCTAGCAGCATAGGACAGCCCAACACCGGGGAGCTGTTTTTT
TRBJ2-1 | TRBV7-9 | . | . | CASSLVGLARNEQFF | TGTGCCAGCAGCTTAGTGGGTCTAGCCAGGAATGAGCAGTTCTTC
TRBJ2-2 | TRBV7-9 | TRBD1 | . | CASRTGVTGELFF | TGTGCCAGTAGGACAGGGGTAACCGGGGAGCTGTTTTTT
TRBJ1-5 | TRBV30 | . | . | CAWSEGNQPQHF | TGTGCCTGGAGTGAGGGGAATCAGCCCCAGCATTTT
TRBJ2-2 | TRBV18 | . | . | CASSPERSSGGELFF | TGTGCCAGCTCACCAGAGAGAAGCTCCGGCGGGGAGCTGTTTTTT
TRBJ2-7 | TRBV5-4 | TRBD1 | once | CASSPGQGRFEQYF | TGTGCCAGCAGCCCGGGACAGGGTAGATTCGAGCAGTACTTC
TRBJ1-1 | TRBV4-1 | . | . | CASSQVRKGGTEAFF | TGCGCCAGCAGCCAAGTTCGGAAAGGGGGCACTGAAGCTTTCTTT